These 12 T cell receptor beta chains came from one sample sequenced in a study of graft-versus-host responses after intestinal transplantation. Clones were read by immunoSEQ multiplex PCR, and TCRdb kept only the in-frame ones, dropping some. The sample lists some 90,000 clones, about 93% occurring once. No cognate antigen is known for these TCRs. Sequencing was performed on unstimulated CD8+ T cells sorted from spleen or lymph node cells, taken before intestinal transplant. These receptor sequences come from a human donor who received an intestinal transplant.

CDR3 region: CASSLRGLAGGHYEQYF. The CDR3 DNA reads as TGTGCCAGCAGTTTAAGAGGTCTAGCGGGGGGGCACTACGAGCAGTACTTC. The V call is TRBV27, the J call TRBJ2-7; 12 positions match TRBD2. The V and J ends lost 2 bases and 3 bases, in that order; junction bases with no gene match: 8. Germline CDR1 reads MNHEY; CDR2 reads SMNVEV (reference sequence). The CDR3 loop spans 17 amino acids.

Only one count was recorded for this clone. The junction differs from germline at one of its ends, possibly a read error. Other DNA variants within this sample encode the same CDR3. The rearrangement uses TRBV11-2 and TRBJ1-2; tentative D call: TRBD1 (5 bases). Per the germline V gene, CDR1 is SGHAT and CDR2 is FQNNGV. CDR3 length equals 13 residues. CDR3 coding DNA: TGTGCCAGCAGCTTTGGGACTAACTATGGCTACACCTTT. Protein sequence: CASSFGTNYGYTF.

CDR3 residues: CASSLGEGWDNQPQHF. Here the CDR3 DNA reads TGCGCCAGCAGCCTAGGAGAGGGATGGGATAATCAGCCCCAGCATTTT. The genes are TRBV4-1 and TRBJ1-5; no firm D call. Germline V lookup: CDR1 MGHRA, CDR2 YSYEKL. V gave up 4 bases and J gave up 4 bases, with 17 bases separating them. The CDR3 runs 16 residues.

The genes are TRBV7-9 and TRBJ2-5; D not resolved. TRBJ2-7 matches the DNA end more closely, so the J call is doubtful. The germline V gene has CDR1 SEHNR and CDR2 FQNEAQ (reference sequence). This CDR3 spans 11 amino acids. This CDR3 reads CASSFTYEQYF. CDR3 bases: TGTGCCAGCAGCTTTACCTACGAGCAGTACTTC.

This clone was recorded only once. This chain connects TRBV27 to TRBJ1-2; 8 bases fit TRBD1. The CDR3 spans 13 residues. Germline assignment: CDR1 MNHEY and CDR2 SMNVEV (reference sequence). The J segment lost 8 bases and the V segment lost 5 bases, leaving 7 bases of the junction unmatched. CDR3 loop: CASSGDRGRGYTF. CDR3 DNA sequence: TGTGCCAGCAGTGGCGACAGGGGTCGCGGCTACACCTTC.

The chain employs TRBV27 and TRBJ2-7; TRBD2 is a possible D gene (6 bases). Germline assignment: CDR1 MNHEY and CDR2 SMNVEV (reference sequence). V was cut by 5 bases and J by 0 bases, with 8 bases left in between. The CDR3 consists of 13 residues. The CDR3 sequence is CASSRTNSYEQYF. In DNA, the CDR3 is TGTGCCAGCAGTAGGACTAACTCCTACGAGCAGTACTTC.

The chain has TRBV19 and TRBJ1-2; tentative D call: TRBD1 (5 bases). The CDR3 covers 13 residues. V was pared by 5 bases and J by 2 bases, with 9 bases between. Per germline, CDR1 LNHDA and CDR2 SQIVND (reference sequence). The CDR3 sequence: CASSWAGNYGYTF. The CDR3 nucleotides read TGTGCCAGTAGTTGGGCAGGGAACTATGGCTACACCTTC.

V is TRBV4-2 and J is TRBJ2-1; TRBD2 matches at 7 bases. The CDR3 is 15 amino acids. Germline values: CDR1 LGHNA, CDR2 YNFKEQ. The V and J ends lost 9 bases and 6 bases, in that order; junction bases with no gene match: 14. CDR3 amino acids: CASFVGRAPVNEQFF. CDR3 DNA: TGTGCCAGTTTCGTGGGGAGGGCCCCTGTCAATGAGCAGTTCTTC.

This chain connects TRBV4-1 to TRBJ2-7, with 10 bases fitting TRBD2. The CDR3 is 14 residues long. Germline loops: CDR1 MGHRA, CDR2 YSYEKL. J gave up 6 bases and V 0 bases, and 2 bases lay outside the gene matches. CDR3 sequence reads: CASSQEGLASEQYF. The DNA for the CDR3 is TGCGCCAGCAGCCAAGAGGGACTAGCGAGCGAGCAGTACTTC.

The chain carries TRBV6-5 and TRBJ1-1; D unclear. The CDR3 has 15 residues. The V gene's germline CDR1 is MNHEY and CDR2 SVGAGI. Trimming removed 2 bases from V and 5 bases from J, with 15 bases in between. The DNA for the CDR3 is TGTGCCAGCAGTTACATGCCGGGAATAAGTACTGAAGCTTTCTTT. Translating gives CASSYMPGISTEAFF.

The chain has TRBV30 and TRBJ2-3; 9 positions agree with TRBD1. The CDR3 extends over 14 amino acids. The ends lost 5 bases at V and 3 bases at J; junction bases unmatched: 6. Germline V gene data show CDR1 as GTSNPN and CDR2 as SVGIG (reference sequence). CDR3 loop: CAWGPGQGTDTQYF. As DNA, the CDR3 is TGTGCCTGGGGTCCGGGACAGGGAACAGATACGCAGTATTTT.

The rearrangement links TRBV4-1 to TRBJ2-1; perhaps TRBD2 as D (5 bases). The germline V gene encodes CDR1 MGHRA and CDR2 YSYEKL. V was clipped by 8 bases and J by 8 bases, with 19 bases between them. The CDR3 is 14 amino acids. The CDR3 DNA is TGCGCCAGCGTCCTCGGGGTAGAGGGCGATGAGCAGTTCTTC. Translation gives CASVLGVEGDEQFF.